The 21 T cell receptor beta chains reported below all come from one sample, sequenced in a study of low-dose radiotherapy and immunotherapy resistance in tumors. Sample time point: after trial treatment. Documented treatment: LDRT plus nivolumab, ipilimumab, low-dose cyclophosphamide and aspirin (RACIN trial). Both TCRalpha and TCRbeta chains were reverse transcribed with V-gene-specific primers. TCR amplification used 20 PCR cycles, a constant-region primer and a V-primer adapter. From the reads, TCRdb called clonotypes with MiXCR, one entry per CDR3 protein. The sample lists 75,000 to 95,000 distinct CDR3 sequences, 20% to 25% seen once, with roughly 12% in the top ten. Specimen: PBMCs, collected after low-dose radiotherapy plus immunotherapy. The source of these receptors is a female donor with ovarian cancer.

This clonotype has ten or more counts. This chain uses TRBV28 with TRBJ1-2, with D hard to call. The V gene's germline CDR1 is MDHEN and CDR2 SYDVKM. V lost 7 bases and J lost 4, with 13 bases in between. There are 13 residues in the CDR3. The CDR3 region has the DNA TGTGCCAGCACTCGGGCGATCATCTATGGCTACACCTTC. Translation: CASTRAIIYGYTF.

J is TRBJ2-5 and V is TRBV3-1; possible D gene TRBD2, 6 bases. Germline CDR1 LGHDT, CDR2 YNNKEL (reference sequence). This CDR3 is 15 amino acids long. The germline V and J ends were trimmed by 4 bases and 5 bases, with 17 bases remaining between them. The CDR3 is CASSPPGRGMETQYF. The CDR3, as DNA: TGTGCCAGCAGCCCACCTGGACGGGGGATGGAGACCCAGTACTTC.

The chain couples TRBV30 to TRBJ1-1, with 7 bases lining up with TRBD1. Per germline, CDR1 GTSNPN and CDR2 SVGIG (reference sequence). With V trimmed by 3 bases and J by 5 bases, 6 bases remained unmatched. The CDR3 loop spans 13 amino acids. CDR3 region: CAWSRQGITEAFF. CDR3 coding DNA: TGTGCCTGGAGCCGACAGGGAATAACTGAAGCTTTCTTT. The full variable domain, rest sourced from reference TRBV30 and TRBJ1-1, is SQTIHQWPATLVQPVGSPLSLECTVEGTSNPNLYWYRQAAGRGLQLLFYSVGIGQISSEVPQNLSASRPQDRQFILSSKKLLLSDSGFYLCAWSRQGITEAFFGQGTRLTVV.

This clonotype appeared many times. This chain connects TRBV3-1 to TRBJ1-1; D is uncertain. CDR1 and CDR2 from the germline V gene are LGHDT and YNNKEL (reference sequence). The CDR3 runs 15 residues. V dropped 0 bases and J dropped 1 base, with 9 bases sitting between them. CDR3 sequence (DNA): TGTGCCAGCAGCCAAGAAGGATCTGAGAACACTGAAGCTTTCTTT. Translation: CASSQEGSENTEAFF.

Notes on this clonotype: This likely traces to a read error, being one base from a far larger clone. The chain uses TRBV6-2 or TRBV6-3 and TRBJ2-7; either TRBD1 or TRBD2 may supply D (5 bases each). This CDR3 has 15 amino acids. With 6 bases removed from V and 3 bases from J, the gap between germline ends came to 18 bases. Germline V gene lookup returns CDR1 MNHEY and CDR2 SVGEGT. The CDR3 protein is CASSSGTLRGYEQYF. The CDR3 nucleotides are TGTGCCAGCAGCTCAGGGACGCTACGGGGCTACGAGCAGTACTTC.

This clonotype was detected many times. The chain uses TRBV28 and TRBJ2-1; no reliable D call. This CDR3 comprises 12 residues. Germline CDR1 MDHEN, CDR2 SYDVKM. V was clipped by 6 bases and J by 6 bases, with 9 bases between them. CDR3 residues: CASSGHGNEQFF. In nucleotides, the CDR3 is TGTGCCAGCAGCGGCCACGGCAATGAGCAGTTCTTC. Looking up the rest from reference TRBV28 and TRBJ2-1 gives the full variable domain: DVKVTQSSRYLVKRTGEKVFLECVQDMDHENMFWYRQDPGLGLRLIYFSYDVKMKEKGDIPEGYSVSREKKERFSLILESASTNQTSMYLCASSGHGNEQFFGPGTRLTVL.

The table lists this clonotype with many counts. The rearrangement links TRBV29-1 to TRBJ1-3; no definite D call. V lost 2 bases to trimming and J lost 8 bases, with 7 bases between them. Looked up from germline, CDR1 is SQVTM and CDR2 is ANQGSEA. CDR3 length: 11 residues. The chain's CDR3 is CSVETVHTIYF. CDR3 in DNA: TGCAGCGTTGAAACGGTCCACACCATATATTTT.

This clonotype was found many times. This chain uses TRBV27 with TRBJ2-3; TRBD2 matches at 8 bases. After removal of 4 bases from V and 0 bases from J, the junction contained 9 bases not matched to a gene. Looked up from germline, CDR1 is MNHEY and CDR2 is SMNVEV (reference sequence). This CDR3 comprises 17 residues. The CDR3, as DNA: TGTGCCAGCAGTTCCCGAACTAGCGGCGTAAGCACAGATACGCAGTATTTT. This encodes CASSSRTSGVSTDTQYF.

The table lists this clonotype with many counts. The chain uses TRBV7-8 and TRBJ2-1; 8 nucleotides line up with TRBD1. CDR1 is SGHVS and CDR2 is FQNEAQ in the germline V gene. This CDR3 region has 15 residues. V was pared by 1 base and J by 9 bases, with 8 bases of the junction left unmatched. The CDR3 bases are TGTGCCAGCAGCTTAGTCCGCCAGGGGGCCAGTGAGCAGTTCTTC. Translated: CASSLVRQGASEQFF.

The chain uses TRBV27 and TRBJ2-5, with 7 bases that match TRBD2. The germline gives CDR1 MNHEY, CDR2 SMNVEV (reference sequence). Trimming at V came to 2 bases and at J to 2 bases, leaving 20 bases not matched to a gene. This CDR3 is built from 20 residues. The CDR3 DNA reads as TGTGCCAGCAGTTTAACCTTCGGGGGGATTAAGCGTAAACGTCAAGAGACCCAGTACTTC. This translates into CASSLTFGGIKRKRQETQYF.

This clonotype was recorded at least ten times. The chain recombines TRBV2 with TRBJ1-2; D is undetermined. CDR1 and CDR2 (germline): SNHLY, FYNNEI. The CDR3 length is 14 residues. Trimming stripped 2 bases from V and 3 bases from J, with 10 bases between. The chain's CDR3 is CASSESRTDYGYTF. The CDR3 coding sequence is TGTGCCAGCAGTGAATCAAGAACAGACTATGGCTACACCTTC.

At least ten counts were recorded for this clonotype. The chain employs TRBV7-2 and TRBJ2-3; no reliable D call. CDR3 length: 16 amino acids. V lost 1 base and J 4 bases, leaving 15 bases between the germline ends. CDR1 is SGHTA and CDR2 is FQGNSA in the germline V gene. CDR3 protein: CASSLGLPLGADTQYF. CDR3 nucleotide sequence: TGTGCCAGCAGCTTAGGCCTCCCCCTGGGTGCAGATACGCAGTATTTT. The entire variable domain, with the rest obtained from reference TRBV7-2 and TRBJ2-3, is as follows: GAGVSQSPSNKVTEKGKDVELRCDPISGHTALYWYRQSLGQGLEFLIYFQGNSAPDKSGLPSDRFSAERTGGSVSTLTIQRTQQEDSAVYLCASSLGLPLGADTQYFGPGTRLTVL.

This clonotype appeared many times. The rearrangement links TRBV6-2 or TRBV6-3 to TRBJ1-3; D may be TRBD1 (6 bases). This CDR3 has 14 amino acids. Germline loops: CDR1 MNHEY, CDR2 SVGEGT. V lost 7 bases and J lost 4, with 14 bases in between. CDR3 coding DNA: TGTGCCAGCACCGCACCGGGACAAGGAAACACCATATATTTT. Translating it yields CASTAPGQGNTIYF.

This clonotype was observed many times. V usage is TRBV27 and J usage is TRBJ1-1; D call uncertain. Germline CDR1 and CDR2: MNHEY and SMNVEV (reference sequence). V lost 5 bases and J 1 base, leaving 14 bases between the germline ends. This CDR3 region has 15 residues. CDR3 sequence: CASSPLQEENTEAFF. The CDR3 DNA reads TGTGCCAGCAGTCCCCTCCAGGAGGAGAACACTGAAGCTTTCTTT.

Many counts were recorded for this clonotype. The chain employs TRBV7-2 and TRBJ2-7; 8 bases are a match to TRBD2. J lost 4 bases, V lost 5 bases, and 7 bases had no gene match. Germline loops: CDR1 SGHTA, CDR2 FQGNSA. This CDR3 contains 14 residues. CDR3 sequence: CASSVTGGRYEQYF. The CDR3 nucleotides are TGTGCCAGCAGCGTCACGGGAGGGAGGTACGAGCAGTACTTC.

Ten or more counts support this clonotype. The chain combines TRBV7-2 with TRBJ2-5, with unresolved D. Per the germline V gene, CDR1 is SGHTA and CDR2 is FQGNSA. Trimming removed 5 bases at V and 2 bases at J, with 12 bases between. The CDR3 is 14 amino acids. DNA of the CDR3: TGTGCCAGCAGCCGTGGATCGACTCAAGAGACCCAGTACTTC. Translated: CASSRGSTQETQYF.

Comment on this clonotype: A much larger clonotype is one base distant, so this may be a read error. This chain connects TRBV7-9 to TRBJ2-3; 7 bases map to TRBD1. The germline V gene has CDR1 SEHNR and CDR2 FQNEAQ (reference sequence). With 8 bases clipped from V and 0 bases from J, the junction kept 8 bases outside the gene matches. The length of the CDR3 is 15 residues. The CDR3 sequence: CASVRDSASTDTQYF. The CDR3 coding sequence is TGTGCCAGCGTCAGGGACAGCGCTAGCACAGATACGCAGTATTTT.

This clonotype has ten or more counts. This sequence joins TRBV15 and TRBJ1-6; possibly TRBD1 for D (5 bases). The germline V and J ends were trimmed by 5 bases and 8 bases, with 19 bases remaining between them. Germline CDR1 reads LNHNV; CDR2 reads YYDKDF (reference sequence). This CDR3 region has 16 residues. This CDR3 is CATSGLRDGTYSPLHF. Here the CDR3 DNA reads TGTGCCACCAGCGGACTCCGGGACGGGACCTATTCACCCCTCCACTTT.

Comment on this clonotype: A far larger clone is only one base removed, so a read error is likely. This sequence joins TRBV6-2 or TRBV6-3 and TRBJ2-1; 8 bases map to TRBD1. The length of the CDR3 is 17 residues. The V segment lost 3 bases and the J segment 10 bases; nucleotides outside the gene matches: 17. Germline CDR1 MNHEY, CDR2 SVGEGT. CDR3 DNA: TGTGCCAGCAGTTATCCCCCCGCCGGACAGGGCAGTCGGGAGCAGTTCTTC. It yields the protein CASSYPPAGQGSREQFF.

Comments on this clonotype: Because the CDR3's place on the DNA is in doubt, the DNA is left out and the CDR3 is given as listed by TCRdb. The chain joins TRBV2 to TRBJ2-2; TRBD1 is the table's D call and was not checked against the DNA. CDR1 is SNHLY, CDR2 FYNNEI, per germline. From its first to its last residue, the CDR3 has 18 amino acids. The chain's CDR3 is CASSPGGTGNTGELFFFF.

This clonotype was recorded many times. The rearrangement joins TRBV6-6 to TRBJ1-5, with 7 bases fitting TRBD1. With 6 bases clipped from V and 3 bases from J, the junction kept 8 bases outside the gene matches. CDR1 and CDR2 from the germline V gene are MNHNY and SVGAGI (reference sequence). The CDR3 loop spans 15 amino acids. The CDR3 DNA reads as TGTGCCAGCAGATACGAGACAGGGATCAATCAGCCCCAGCATTTT. Translation: CASRYETGINQPQHF.